These T cell receptor beta chains were read from a single sample in a study of blood T cell repertoires in COVID-19. Sequencing used immunoSEQ multiplex PCR; TCRdb keeps in-frame clones, though not all of them. The repertoire includes 250,000 to 350,000 clones, around 88% of them detected once, and approximately 7% sits in the top ten. Sequencing used peripheral blood. The receptors stem from a woman aged 25 to 39 who had recovered from COVID-19. Both conserved end residues are part of each CDR3. D genes are given only for firm matches. Some rows mark clone size as missing; the rest say once, few, many or name a class of expanded clone.

TRBD1	TRBV28	-	TRBJ1-2	16	CASSLISGQINYGYTF	TGTGCCAGCAGTTTAATTTCGGGACAGATAAACTATGGCTACACCTTC
-	TRBV6-6	-	TRBJ1-5	15	CASSYGSGSNQPQHF	TGTGCCAGCAGTTACGGTTCCGGTAGCAATCAGCCCCAGCATTTT
TRBD1	TRBV4-2	-	TRBJ1-2	14	CASSSGQATIGYTF	TGTGCCAGCAGCTCCGGACAGGCGACTATCGGCTACACCTTC
TRBD1	TRBV27	-	TRBJ1-2	13	CASSLNRGGGYTF	TGTGCCAGCAGTTTAAACAGGGGAGGTGGCTACACCTTC
-	TRBV30	-	TRBJ1-2	16	CAWSSPGGGANYGYTF	TGTGCCTGGAGTTCCCCGGGGGGGGGCGCTAACTATGGCTACACCTTC
-	TRBV9	few	TRBJ1-4	15	CASSVYHTEDEKLFF	TGTGCCAGCAGCGTCTACCACACGGAGGATGAAAAACTGTTTTTT
TRBD1	TRBV9	-	TRBJ1-2	13	CASTTGGNYGYTF	TGTGCCAGCACGACAGGGGGCAACTATGGCTACACCTTC
TRBD1	TRBV5-1	-	TRBJ2-4	18	CASSSGTGGGYSKNIQYF	TGCGCCAGCAGCTCCGGGACAGGGGGCGGATATTCCAAAAACATTCAGTACTTC
TRBD2	TRBV2	-	TRBJ2-3	13	CASGGRRTDTQYF	TGTGCTTCGGGGGGGCGGAGGACAGATACGCAGTATTTT
-	TRBV28	few	TRBJ2-5	13	CASTGDYLETQYF	TGTGCCAGCACGGGTGACTACCTGGAGACCCAGTACTTC
-	TRBV4-1	-	TRBJ2-2	16	CASSQDVVRNTGELFF	TGCGCCAGCAGCCAAGATGTCGTCAGGAACACCGGGGAGCTGTTTTTT
-	TRBV9	-	TRBJ2-1	15	CASSVGAGAYNEQFF	TGTGCCAGCAGCGTAGGGGCAGGGGCTTACAATGAGCAGTTCTTC
-	TRBV7-2	-	TRBJ1-2	15	CASSLGVREGYGYTF	TGTGCCAGCAGCTTAGGAGTCAGGGAAGGCTATGGCTACACCTTC
TRBD2	TRBV2	-	TRBJ2-5	14	CASSPTSGQETQYF	TGTGCCAGCAGTCCGACTAGCGGTCAAGAGACCCAGTACTTC
TRBD2	TRBV6-5	-	TRBJ2-7	14	CASNPSGGSYEQYF	TGTGCCAGCAACCCTAGCGGGGGGTCCTACGAGCAGTACTTC
-	TRBV7-3	-	TRBJ2-7	14	CASSLSGRVDEQYF	TGTGCCAGCAGCTTAAGTGGCAGGGTGGACGAGCAGTACTTC
-	TRBV24-1	few	TRBJ2-1	16	CATSDPAGELANEQFF	TGTGCCACCAGTGATCCGGCAGGGGAATTAGCCAATGAGCAGTTCTTC
TRBD1	TRBV6-1	-	TRBJ1-1	15	CASSPRGQMNTEAFF	TGTGCCAGCAGTCCTCGGGGACAGATGAACACTGAAGCTTTCTTT
TRBD1	TRBV7-9	-	TRBJ2-7	13	CASSYDRDYEQYF	TGTGCCAGCAGTTACGACAGGGACTACGAGCAGTACTTC
-	TRBV5-8	few	TRBJ2-3	12	CASSFLFDTQYF	TGTGCCAGCAGTTTCTTATTCGATACGCAGTATTTT
TRBD1	TRBV6-1	-	TRBJ1-1	16	CASSEQGQGVNTEAFF	TGTGCCAGCAGTGAACAAGGACAGGGTGTGAACACTGAAGCTTTCTTT